The T cell receptor (beta chain) under discussion was sequenced for a study of blood T cell repertoires in COVID-19. On the study more broadly: There were acute and convalescent COVID-19 samples, and they came from the United States, Italy and Spain. T cells, B-cell-depleted T cells, or PBMCs provided the cDNA or gDNA that served as material.

The V and J ends lost 0 bases and 1 base respectively, with 4 bases between them. The CDR3 sequence is 14 residues long. CDR1 SQVTM and CDR2 ANQGSEA come from the germline V gene. Seattle patient enrollment occurred during active infection, with longitudinal follow-up thereafter. Authors' methods: Reference gene primers were amplified, and this amplification served to estimate nucleated cell counts. Some clones are missing from TCRdb's copy, which holds only in-frame ones; the method was immunoSEQ multiplex PCR. For V, J and clone size, that table is used; D and trimming come from the DNA. The sample consists of around 300,000 clones, over 80% of them appearing once.

The chain employs TRBV29-1 and TRBJ2-6; no clear D. This TCR came from a woman aged 45 to 65 with COVID-19, enrolled during active disease. Sequences were obtained from peripheral blood. In DNA, the CDR3 is TGCAGCGTTGAAGATCGGTCTGGGGCCAACGTCCTGACTTTC. Translated: CSVEDRSGANVLTF.